This record covers a single TCR beta chain. Its antigen is not known. The PCR had 60 Vbeta and 13 Jbeta primers. In the original workflow: Later reanalysis found 75 million to 100 million unique TCR beta chains, roughly 10 million of them shared. Method: immunoSEQ multiplex PCR; TCRdb's copy keeps in-frame clones and lacks some. That table furnishes V, J and clone size, whereas the DNA furnished D and trimming. The sample spans 75,000 to 95,000 clones; the ten largest clones claim just over 5.5%. The entry originates in a study of cytomegalovirus exposure and HLA in healthy donors. Regarding donors, all were healthy bone marrow donors. The ends were cut back, 2 bases at V and 0 bases at J, with 10 bases in the middle. The CDR3 has 15 amino acids. Germline V lookup: CDR1 LGHNA, CDR2 YSLEER. Whole-study findings and limits: Researchers reported from a later analysis that most CMV-associated TCR beta chains appeared HLA-restricted.

Sequenced input: PBMCs. The sequence derives from a girl aged 5-17 years in good health and CMV-seropositive. The J gene is TRBJ1-2, the V gene TRBV4-3; D unresolved. The CDR3 nucleotides read TGCGCCAGCAGCCAAACAAACGGGGCTAACTATGGCTACACCTTC. Translation: CASSQTNGANYGYTF.